The 32 T cell receptor beta chains in this list originate from one sample, sequenced in a study of CD8 T cells in cerebrospinal fluid in Alzheimer's disease. TCRdb re-called the 10x single-cell sequencing reads; every CDR3 protein appears as one record, without DNA. The sample yields roughly 1,500 distinct CDR3 sequences, of which the top ten take up about 10%. What was sequenced was cerebrospinal fluid. These receptors were taken from a human donor in good health.

This clonotype is medium-sized by frequency. The J gene is TRBJ2-7, the V gene TRBV7-2. This CDR3 has 15 amino acids. Germline lookup yields CDR1 SGHTA and CDR2 FQGNSA. The CDR3 loop is CASSVYGTASYEQYF.

This chain connects TRBV25-1 to TRBJ2-7; as DNA is missing, the TRBD1 call by TCRdb cannot be tested. CDR3 length: 12 amino acids. The germline gives CDR1 MGHDK, CDR2 SYGVNS. CDR3 protein: CASSSPGAEQYF.

In terms of frequency, this clonotype is medium-sized. This chain links TRBV18 with TRBJ1-5; absent DNA, TCRdb's TRBD1 call cannot be checked. Germline assignment: CDR1 KGHSH and CDR2 LQKENI. The CDR3 consists of 15 residues. CDR3: CASSPAPTGNQPQHF. The full variable domain, in which reference TRBV18 and TRBJ1-5 provide the parts outside the CDR3, is NAGVMQNPRHLVRRRGQEARLRCSPMKGHSHVYWYRQLPEEGLKFMVYLQKENIIDESGMPKERFSAEFPKEGPSILRIQQVVRGDSAAYFCASSPAPTGNQPQHFGDGTRLSIL.

This clonotype is classed as medium-sized by frequency. The chain joins TRBV6-2 or TRBV6-3 to TRBJ2-3; TCRdb reports TRBD1, a call that lacks DNA to check it against. CDR3 length: 17 amino acids. In germline, CDR1 is MNHEY, CDR2 SVGEGT. This CDR3 reads CASSYPPDRGETDTQYF.

According to its frequency, this clonotype is medium-sized. The chain carries TRBV19 and TRBJ2-7; the TCRdb call, TRBD2, lacks DNA for checking. The CDR3 is 16 residues long. Germline V gives CDR1 LNHDA, CDR2 SQIVND (reference sequence). This chain's CDR3 is CASSTASKRLSYEQYF.

Frequency places this clonotype as medium-sized. The chain links TRBV20-1 to TRBJ2-5; TCRdb's D call, TRBD2, is unchecked because there is no DNA. The CDR3 length is 14 residues. The germline gives CDR1 DFQATT, CDR2 SNEGSKA (reference sequence). CDR3 residues: CSANTGSAGETQYF.

By frequency, this clonotype is medium-sized. The CDR3 protein is CASSLIGGGVDGYTF. The rearrangement links TRBV7-2 to TRBJ1-2. CDR1 is SGHTA, CDR2 FQGNSA, per germline. This CDR3 comprises 15 residues.

Judged by frequency, this clonotype is medium-sized (0.01 to 0.1%). The rearrangement uses TRBV5-1 and TRBJ2-3; lacking DNA, the TRBD2 call made by TCRdb goes unchecked. CDR3 length: 16 residues. CDR1 SGHRS and CDR2 YFSETQ come from the germline V gene. CDR3 protein: CASSFGAADPTDTQYF.

Measured by frequency, this clonotype is medium-sized. The J gene is TRBJ2-7, the V gene TRBV30. The CDR3 extends over 12 amino acids. In germline, CDR1 is GTSNPN, CDR2 SVGIG (reference sequence). CDR3 residues: CALLEGPYEQYF.

Considering frequency, this clonotype is medium-sized. This chain uses TRBV6-5 with TRBJ2-2; the D call of TRBD1 rests on TCRdb alone, since no DNA is present to check it. Germline V lookup: CDR1 MNHEY, CDR2 SVGAGI. The CDR3 extends over 16 amino acids. CDR3 region: CASSYAGGPITGELFF.

Frequency places this clonotype as medium-sized. This rearrangement joins TRBV7-9 to TRBJ2-4. The CDR3 loop spans 13 amino acids. Germline V gives CDR1 SEHNR, CDR2 FQNEAQ (reference sequence). The CDR3 is CASSLASANIQYF.

This clonotype counts as medium-sized by frequency. V is TRBV9 and J is TRBJ2-7; TCRdb indicates TRBD2, and absent DNA this call remains unverified. CDR3 length: 15 amino acids. Germline CDR1 SGDLS, CDR2 YYNGEE. This CDR3 is CASSPQAVSSYEQYF.

The genes are TRBV6-1 and TRBJ2-7; as DNA is missing, the TRBD1 call by TCRdb cannot be tested. Germline CDR1 is MNHNS and CDR2 is SASEGT. The CDR3 is 16 residues long. The CDR3 spells CASSVTQTGLDYEQYF.

This clonotype registers large by frequency. This chain links TRBV5-1 with TRBJ2-2; TCRdb names TRBD1, which stays unverified in the absence of DNA. Germline lookup yields CDR1 SGHRS and CDR2 YFSETQ. The CDR3 sequence is 14 residues long. The CDR3 protein is CASSLSGDTGELFF.

In terms of frequency, this clonotype is large. The J gene is TRBJ2-1, the V gene TRBV5-1; lacking DNA, the TRBD1 call made by TCRdb goes unchecked. The CDR3 spans 14 residues. Germline CDR1 and CDR2: SGHRS and YFSETQ. CDR3 region: CASSLGTVHNEQFF.

This clonotype is labeled medium-sized based on frequency. This chain joins TRBV2 and TRBJ2-2; the TRBD1 assignment by TCRdb is unverifiable without DNA. The length of the CDR3 is 13 residues. CDR1 SNHLY and CDR2 FYNNEI come from the germline V gene. CDR3 sequence: CASWGPKPGELFF.

Its frequency marks this clonotype as medium-sized. This rearrangement joins TRBV6-5 to TRBJ2-2; there is no DNA to check the TCRdb D call of TRBD2. CDR1 and CDR2 (germline): MNHEY, SVGAGI. The CDR3 is 16 residues long. The CDR3 region is CASSYRSGASAGELFF.

This clonotype is called medium-sized based on its frequency. The V and J genes are TRBV11-3 and TRBJ2-7; as DNA is missing, the TRBD1 call by TCRdb cannot be tested. Germline lookup yields CDR1 SGHNT and CDR2 YENEEA. CDR3 length equals 14 residues. CDR3 region: CASSAGPRNNEQYF.

This clonotype is called medium-sized based on its frequency. The chain has TRBV11-3 and TRBJ2-7; TCRdb's D call of TRBD1 is untestable without DNA. This CDR3 has 14 amino acids. Germline CDR1 is SGHNT and CDR2 is YENEEA. The CDR3 sequence: CASSLDRDRHEQYF.

Frequency places this clonotype as large (0.1 to 1%). The chain employs TRBV5-6 and TRBJ1-4; checking the TCRdb D call of TRBD1 is not possible without DNA. CDR3 length equals 14 residues. The V gene's germline CDR1 is SGHDT and CDR2 YYEEEE. The CDR3 spells CASSRTGGNEKLFF. The variable domain in full, completed from reference TRBV5-6 and TRBJ1-4, reads DAGVTQSPTHLIKTRGQQVTLRCSPKSGHDTVSWYQQALGQGPQFIFQYYEEEERQRGNFPDRFSGHQFPNYSSELNVNALLLGDSALYLCASSRTGGNEKLFFGSGTQLSVL.

According to its frequency, this clonotype is large. This chain uses TRBV5-1 with TRBJ2-1; TCRdb indicates TRBD2, and absent DNA this call remains unverified. CDR3 length: 15 residues. Germline CDR1 is SGHRS and CDR2 is YFSETQ. The CDR3 reads CASSLGGSNDNEQFF.

This clonotype is labeled medium-sized based on frequency. This sequence joins TRBV5-1 and TRBJ2-1; TCRdb selects TRBD2, and the lack of DNA leaves this call unchecked. Germline assignment: CDR1 SGHRS and CDR2 YFSETQ. The CDR3 extends over 12 amino acids. The CDR3 loop reads CASSPGLDEQFF. Full variable domain (remainder filled in from reference TRBV5-1 and TRBJ2-1): KAGVTQTPRYLIKTRGQQVTLSCSPISGHRSVSWYQQTPGQGLQFLFEYFSETQRNKGNFPGRFSGRQFSNSRSEMNVSTLELGDSALYLCASSPGLDEQFFGPGTRLTVL.

Frequency places this clonotype as large. The gene calls are TRBV12-3 or TRBV12-4 and TRBJ2-2; the TCRdb D gene call, TRBD2, has no DNA to confirm it. CDR3 size: 20 residues. The CDR3 loop is CASSLIPSPSQGPNTGELFF.

By frequency, this clonotype registers medium-sized (0.01 to 0.1%). V gene TRBV9 combines with J gene TRBJ2-1; the TCRdb D gene call, TRBD1, has no DNA to confirm it. CDR3 length: 16 amino acids. Germline CDR1 and CDR2: SGDLS and YYNGEE. CDR3 sequence: CASSGTSTGHYNEQFF.

This clonotype counts as medium-sized (0.01 to 0.1%) by frequency. The J gene is TRBJ2-5, the V gene TRBV27; checking the TCRdb D call of TRBD2 is not possible without DNA. CDR1 is MNHEY and CDR2 is SMNVEV in the germline V gene (reference sequence). The CDR3 consists of 16 residues. CDR3 region: CASSQGLAGLQETQYF.

This clonotype registers medium-sized by frequency. CDR3 sequence reads: CASSPPRDSTDTQYF. V is TRBV5-1 and J is TRBJ2-3; no DNA is available, so the TRBD1 call from TCRdb remains unchecked. This CDR3 contains 15 residues. In germline, CDR1 is SGHRS, CDR2 YFSETQ.

This clonotype is classed as medium-sized by frequency. This chain joins TRBV5-1 and TRBJ2-6; TCRdb designates TRBD1, a call that cannot be tested without DNA. CDR1 and CDR2 (germline): SGHRS, YFSETQ. The CDR3 sequence is 15 residues long. This CDR3 is CASIIGGTGANVLTF.

This clonotype is identified as medium-sized from frequency. This chain links TRBV27 with TRBJ1-2; TCRdb names TRBD1, which stays unverified in the absence of DNA. This CDR3 spans 13 amino acids. In germline, CDR1 is MNHEY, CDR2 SMNVEV (reference sequence). CDR3: CATATGRGYGYTF.

This clonotype counts as medium-sized by frequency. The rearrangement uses TRBV6-5 and TRBJ2-2. CDR1 MNHEY and CDR2 SVGAGI come from the germline V gene. This CDR3 contains 14 residues. CDR3 in amino acids: CASRPFVVSGELFF.

This clonotype is deemed medium-sized (0.01 to 0.1%) by its frequency. The V gene is TRBV18, the J gene TRBJ1-1; the TCRdb call, TRBD1, lacks DNA for checking. Germline CDR1 and CDR2: KGHSH and LQKENI. The CDR3 length is 16 residues. The CDR3 protein is CASSPTDRVKTTEAFF.

Considering frequency, this clonotype is medium-sized. This chain connects TRBV6-5 to TRBJ2-1; TCRdb's D gene call, TRBD1, goes unchecked for lack of DNA. The CDR3 contains 15 residues. CDR1 and CDR2 from the germline V gene are MNHEY and SVGAGI. Here the CDR3 reads CASSLQGGFYNEQFF.

V usage is TRBV25-1 and J usage is TRBJ2-1; TCRdb's D gene call, TRBD2, goes unchecked for lack of DNA. CDR1 is MGHDK, CDR2 SYGVNS, per germline. The CDR3 loop spans 15 amino acids. The CDR3 sequence: CASSESGLAGNEQFF.